Included here is one T cell receptor beta chain sequence, with context. As yet, its antigen is unknown. V gave up 2 bases and J gave up 10 bases; unmatched junction bases: 5. Germline CDR1 MNHNY, CDR2 SVGAGI (reference sequence). This CDR3 has 13 amino acids. Positively selected for CCR7, the CD45RO-negative cells used as naive CD8 cells excluded terminally differentiated effector memory CD45RA+ cells. Donors were healthy HIV-negative adults without recently reported acute infections or vaccinations. These data come from a study of shared clonotypes between healthy human individuals. Study details: Per donor, three plates held CD4 naive cells, three held CD4 memory, two held CD8 naive and one held CD8 memory. Study results and limitations: Non-shared clonotypes displayed generation probabilities falling below those of clonotypes present in all four donors. Naive subsets usually exceeded memory subsets in estimated richness.

The method was immunoSEQ multiplex PCR; TCRdb's version includes in-frame clones alone and lacks a portion of them. The data contain about 2,100,000 clones, 93% of them singletons. The gene calls are TRBV6-6 and TRBJ1-2; 9 bases are shared with TRBD1. Source material: naive CD8+ T cells from PBMCs. The clonotype was recovered from a young man in good health. Some clones in this sample may be carry-over from other donors' samples. DNA for the CDR3: TGTGCCAGCAGTTACCCCCGGACAGGGGACTACACCTTC. Translation gives CASSYPRTGDYTF.